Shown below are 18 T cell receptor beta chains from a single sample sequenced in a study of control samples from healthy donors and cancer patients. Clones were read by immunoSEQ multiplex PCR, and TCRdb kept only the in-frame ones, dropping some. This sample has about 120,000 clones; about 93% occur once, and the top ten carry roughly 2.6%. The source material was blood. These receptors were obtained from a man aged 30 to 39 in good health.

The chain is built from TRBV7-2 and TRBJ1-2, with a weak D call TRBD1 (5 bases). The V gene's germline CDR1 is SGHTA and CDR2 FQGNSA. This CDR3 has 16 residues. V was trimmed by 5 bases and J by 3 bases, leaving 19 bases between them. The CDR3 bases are TGTGCCAGCAGCCTCCGAGGGGTAGGAATGGACTATGGCTACACCTTC. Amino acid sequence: CASSLRGVGMDYGYTF.

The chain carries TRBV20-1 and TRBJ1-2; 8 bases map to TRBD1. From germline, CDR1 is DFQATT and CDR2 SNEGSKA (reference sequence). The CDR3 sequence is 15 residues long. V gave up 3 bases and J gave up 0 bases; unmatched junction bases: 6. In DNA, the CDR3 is TGCAGTGCTAGTCGACAGGGGACCGCTAACTATGGCTACACCTTC. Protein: CSASRQGTANYGYTF.

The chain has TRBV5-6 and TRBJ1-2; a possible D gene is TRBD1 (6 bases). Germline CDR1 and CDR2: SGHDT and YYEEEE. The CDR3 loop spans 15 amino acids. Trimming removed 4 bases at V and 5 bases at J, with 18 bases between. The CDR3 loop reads CASSQRGPVGYGYTF. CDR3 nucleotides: TGTGCCAGCAGCCAACGGGGGCCGGTGGGGTATGGCTACACCTTC.

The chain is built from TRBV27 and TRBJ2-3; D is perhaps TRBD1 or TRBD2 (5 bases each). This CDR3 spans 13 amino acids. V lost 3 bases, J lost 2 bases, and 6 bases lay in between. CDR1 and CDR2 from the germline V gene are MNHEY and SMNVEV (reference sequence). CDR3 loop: CASSFGTTDTQYF. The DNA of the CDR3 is TGTGCCAGCAGTTTCGGGACCACAGATACGCAGTATTTT.

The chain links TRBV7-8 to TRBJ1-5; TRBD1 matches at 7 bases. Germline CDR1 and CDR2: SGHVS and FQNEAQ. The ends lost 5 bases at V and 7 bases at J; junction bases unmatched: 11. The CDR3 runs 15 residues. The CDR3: CASSPEGQGVQPQHF. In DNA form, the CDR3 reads TGTGCCAGCAGCCCTGAGGGGCAGGGGGTGCAGCCCCAGCATTTT.

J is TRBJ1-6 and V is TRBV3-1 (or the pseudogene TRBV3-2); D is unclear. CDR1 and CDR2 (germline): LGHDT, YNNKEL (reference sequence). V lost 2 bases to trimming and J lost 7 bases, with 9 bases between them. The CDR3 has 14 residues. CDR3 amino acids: CASSQPSWNSPLHF. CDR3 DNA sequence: TGTGCCAGCAGCCAACCATCCTGGAATTCACCCCTCCACTTT.

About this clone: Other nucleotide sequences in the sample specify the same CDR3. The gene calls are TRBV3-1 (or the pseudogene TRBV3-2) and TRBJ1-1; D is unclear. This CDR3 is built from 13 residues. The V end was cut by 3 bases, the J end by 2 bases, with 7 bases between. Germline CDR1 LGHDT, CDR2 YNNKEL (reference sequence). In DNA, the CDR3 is TGTGCCAGCAGCCAGGGCCGAAACACTGAAGCTTTCTTT. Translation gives CASSQGRNTEAFF.

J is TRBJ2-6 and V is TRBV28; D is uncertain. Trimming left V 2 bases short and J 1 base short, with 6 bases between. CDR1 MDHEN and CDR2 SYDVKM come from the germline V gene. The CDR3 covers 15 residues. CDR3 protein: CASSLLGSGANVLTF. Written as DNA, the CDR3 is TGTGCCAGCAGTTTACTAGGGTCTGGGGCCAACGTCCTGACTTTC. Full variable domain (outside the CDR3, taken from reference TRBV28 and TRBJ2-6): DVKVTQSSRYLVKRTGEKVFLECVQDMDHENMFWYRQDPGLGLRLIYFSYDVKMKEKGDIPEGYSVSREKKERFSLILESASTNQTSMYLCASSLLGSGANVLTFGAGSRLTVL.

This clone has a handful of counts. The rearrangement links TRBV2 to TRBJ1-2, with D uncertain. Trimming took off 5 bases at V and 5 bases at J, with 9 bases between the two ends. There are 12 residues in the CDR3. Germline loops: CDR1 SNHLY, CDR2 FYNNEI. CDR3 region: CASSPGTYGYTF. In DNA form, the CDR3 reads TGTGCCAGCAGTCCGGGCACTTATGGCTACACCTTC.

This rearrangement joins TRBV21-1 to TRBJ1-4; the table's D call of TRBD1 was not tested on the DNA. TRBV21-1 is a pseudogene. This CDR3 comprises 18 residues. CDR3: CASSPRDRGRRINEKLFF. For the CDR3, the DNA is TGTGCCAGCAGCCCCCGGGACAGGGGGCGTCGGATCAATGAAAAACTGTTTTTT.

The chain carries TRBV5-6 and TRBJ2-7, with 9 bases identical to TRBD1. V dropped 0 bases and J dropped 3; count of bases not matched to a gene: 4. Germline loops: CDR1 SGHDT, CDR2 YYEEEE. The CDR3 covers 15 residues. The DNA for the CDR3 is TGTGCCAGCAGCTTGGAAAGGGACAGGGTCTACGAGCAGTACTTC. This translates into CASSLERDRVYEQYF.

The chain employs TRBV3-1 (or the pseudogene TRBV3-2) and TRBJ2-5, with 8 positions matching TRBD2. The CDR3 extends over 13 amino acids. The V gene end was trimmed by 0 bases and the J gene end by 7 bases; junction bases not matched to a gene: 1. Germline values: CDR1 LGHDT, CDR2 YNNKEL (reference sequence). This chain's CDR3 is CASSQDGGGTQYF. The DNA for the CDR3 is TGTGCCAGCAGCCAAGACGGGGGGGGGACCCAGTACTTC.

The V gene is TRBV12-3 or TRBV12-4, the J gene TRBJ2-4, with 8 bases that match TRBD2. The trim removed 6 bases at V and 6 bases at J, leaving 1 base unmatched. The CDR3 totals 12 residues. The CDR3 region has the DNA TGTGCCAGCAGCCGGGGGGGAAACATTCAGTACTTC. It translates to CASSRGGNIQYF.

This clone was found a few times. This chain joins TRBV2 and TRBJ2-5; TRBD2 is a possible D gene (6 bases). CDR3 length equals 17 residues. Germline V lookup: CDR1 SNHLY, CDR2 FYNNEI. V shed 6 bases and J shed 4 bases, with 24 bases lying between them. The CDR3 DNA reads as TGTGCCAGCAGAGAAAATACGGGACTCGTGACGGGAGAGACCCAGTACTTC. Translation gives CASRENTGLVTGETQYF.

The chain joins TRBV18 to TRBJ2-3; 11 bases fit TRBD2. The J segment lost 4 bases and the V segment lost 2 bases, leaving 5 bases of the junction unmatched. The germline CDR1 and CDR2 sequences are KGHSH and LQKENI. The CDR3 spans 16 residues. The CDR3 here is CASSPLAGGQSDTQYF. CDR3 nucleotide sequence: TGTGCCAGCTCACCATTAGCGGGGGGGCAATCAGATACGCAGTATTTT.

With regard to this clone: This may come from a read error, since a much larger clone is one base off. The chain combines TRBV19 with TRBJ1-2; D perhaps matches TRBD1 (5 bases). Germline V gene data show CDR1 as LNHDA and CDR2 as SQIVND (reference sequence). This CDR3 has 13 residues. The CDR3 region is CASSRQTNYDYTF. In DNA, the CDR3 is TGTGCCAGTAGTCGACAGACTAACTATGACTACACCTTC.

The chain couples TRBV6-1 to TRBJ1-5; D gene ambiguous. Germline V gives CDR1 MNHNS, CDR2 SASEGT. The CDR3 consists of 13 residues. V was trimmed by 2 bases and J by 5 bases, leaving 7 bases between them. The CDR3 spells CASSERIDQPQHF. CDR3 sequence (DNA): TGTGCCAGCAGTGAAAGGATAGATCAGCCCCAGCATTTT.

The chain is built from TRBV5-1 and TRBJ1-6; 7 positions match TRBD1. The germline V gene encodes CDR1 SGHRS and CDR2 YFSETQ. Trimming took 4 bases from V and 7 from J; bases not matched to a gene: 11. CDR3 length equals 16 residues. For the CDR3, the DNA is TGCGCCAGCAGCCCGCGCCCAGGGGGGCTCAATTCACCCCTCCACTTT. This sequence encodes CASSPRPGGLNSPLHF. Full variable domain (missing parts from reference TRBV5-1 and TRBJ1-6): KAGVTQTPRYLIKTRGQQVTLSCSPISGHRSVSWYQQTPGQGLQFLFEYFSETQRNKGNFPGRFSGRQFSNSRSEMNVSTLELGDSALYLCASSPRPGGLNSPLHFGNGTRLTVT.